Shown below are 32 T cell receptor beta chains from a single sample sequenced in a study of cytomegalovirus exposure and HLA in healthy donors. The PCR was carried out with 60 Vbeta primers and 13 Jbeta primers. Produced via immunoSEQ multiplex PCR; TCRdb's table is partial and in-frame only. The repertoire includes more than 110,000 clones, around 86% of them detected once, and 1.2% sits in the top ten. Sequenced material: PBMCs. These receptors all stem from a female donor in good health and CMV-seronegative.

The chain carries TRBV15 and TRBJ1-2, with no clear D. Trimming removed 1 base at V and 1 base at J, with 10 bases between. CDR1 is LNHNV and CDR2 is YYDKDF in the germline V gene (reference sequence). The CDR3 runs to 15 residues. CDR3 nucleotides: TGTGCCACCAGCAGAGGGATCGGGGTTAACTATGGCTACACCTTC. The encoded protein is CATSRGIGVNYGYTF.

The chain combines TRBV25-1 with TRBJ2-7; 7 bases align to TRBD1. Germline loops: CDR1 MGHDK, CDR2 SYGVNS. This CDR3 comprises 13 residues. V lost 7 bases, J lost 1 base, and 4 bases stayed unmatched. DNA for the CDR3: TGTGCCAGCACTACAGGGGTATCCTACGAGCAGTACTTC. This encodes CASTTGVSYEQYF.

This chain connects TRBV6-5 to TRBJ2-2; D not resolved. This CDR3 contains 16 residues. The germline V gene has CDR1 MNHEY and CDR2 SVGAGI. V was cut by 1 base and J by 6 bases, with 15 bases left in between. For the CDR3, the DNA is TGTGCCAGCAGTTACTTTCCCAGAATAAATGCCGGGGAGCTGTTTTTT. Its protein is CASSYFPRINAGELFF.

The chain has TRBV10-2 and TRBJ2-7; the D is unclear. CDR1 and CDR2 from the germline V gene are WSHSY and SAAADI. The CDR3 spans 11 residues. Trimming took off 3 bases at V and 4 bases at J, with 4 bases between the two ends. This chain's CDR3 is CASSEYYEQYF. CDR3 nucleotide sequence: TGCGCCAGCAGTGAATATTACGAGCAGTACTTC.

A few counts support this clone. This sequence joins TRBV2 and TRBJ2-7; tentative D call: TRBD1 (6 bases). V shed 8 bases and J shed 6 bases, with 14 bases lying between them. The V gene's germline CDR1 is SNHLY and CDR2 FYNNEI. CDR3 length: 12 residues. This CDR3 reads CASGRTGSEQYF. CDR3 in DNA: TGTGCCAGCGGACGAACAGGGAGCGAGCAGTACTTC.

The chain recombines TRBV6-5 with TRBJ2-7; TRBD1 aligns across 7 bases. CDR1 and CDR2 (germline): MNHEY, SVGAGI. CDR3 length: 13 amino acids. J was trimmed by 4 bases and V by 5 bases; bases with no gene match: 5. The CDR3 DNA is TGTGCCAGCAGTGGGGGACAGTCGTACGAGCAGTACTTC. The encoded protein is CASSGGQSYEQYF.

The chain combines TRBV6-4 with TRBJ2-2; TRBD1 is a possible D gene (6 bases). In germline, CDR1 is MRHNA, CDR2 SNTAGT. This CDR3 comprises 13 residues. Trimming took off 9 bases at V and 2 bases at J, with 10 bases between the two ends. CDR3 residues: CASKDRNTGELFF. Here the CDR3 DNA reads TGTGCCAGTAAGGACAGAAACACCGGGGAGCTGTTTTTT.

In its sample, this clone was seen once. This sequence joins TRBV28 and TRBJ1-6; D is possibly TRBD1 (5 bases). This CDR3 is 14 amino acids long. Germline V gene lookup returns CDR1 MDHEN and CDR2 SYDVKM. With 5 bases removed from V and 10 bases from J, the gap between germline ends came to 15 bases. The CDR3 is CASSLQGKGSPLHF. CDR3 bases: TGTGCCAGCAGTCTGCAGGGAAAGGGGTCACCCCTCCACTTT. Combining the CDR3 with reference TRBV28 and TRBJ1-6 gives the whole variable domain DVKVTQSSRYLVKRTGEKVFLECVQDMDHENMFWYRQDPGLGLRLIYFSYDVKMKEKGDIPEGYSVSREKKERFSLILESASTNQTSMYLCASSLQGKGSPLHFGNGTRLTVT.

This clone was picked up one time. V gene TRBV14 combines with J gene TRBJ1-2, with D possibly being TRBD1 (6 bases). The germline V gene has CDR1 SGHDN and CDR2 FVKESK. The V end lost 4 bases, the J end lost 6 bases, and 21 bases lay between the germline ends. The CDR3 is 16 residues long. Here the CDR3 reads CASSPSTGKGDHGYTF. Here the CDR3 DNA reads TGTGCCAGCAGCCCGTCTACAGGGAAAGGAGATCATGGCTACACCTTC.

This clone was recorded a few times. The rearrangement joins TRBV2 to TRBJ1-5, with D tentatively TRBD1 (5 bases). There are 13 residues in the CDR3. Germline lookup yields CDR1 SNHLY and CDR2 FYNNEI. The V gene lost 7 bases and the J gene lost 6 bases, with 13 bases spanning the gap. CDR3 amino acids: CASNLGEGQPQHF. The CDR3 DNA follows: TGTGCCAGCAATCTAGGGGAGGGTCAGCCCCAGCATTTT.

The chain couples TRBV29-1 to TRBJ2-1, with 7 bases aligning to TRBD2. V shed 3 bases and J 9 bases; nucleotides not matched to a gene: 14. The V gene's germline CDR1 is SQVTM and CDR2 ANQGSEA. The CDR3 spans 15 residues. The CDR3 DNA follows: TGCAGCGTTGATTCGGGCGGGAGTAATTATGGTGAGCAGTTCTTC. It translates to CSVDSGGSNYGEQFF.

The chain recombines TRBV28 with TRBJ2-2, with TRBD2 identical over 13 bases. V trimming: 5 bases; J trimming: 0 bases; junction bases outside the gene matches: 3. The germline CDR1 and CDR2 sequences are MDHEN and SYDVKM. This CDR3 region has 17 residues. The CDR3 coding sequence is TGTGCCAGCAGTCTACTAGCGGGAGGGACGAACACCGGGGAGCTGTTTTTT. Translating it yields CASSLLAGGTNTGELFF.

The chain combines TRBV4-2 with TRBJ2-3; weak D call: TRBD2 (5 bases). In germline, CDR1 is LGHNA, CDR2 YNFKEQ. V lost 0 bases to trimming and J lost 2 bases, with 12 bases between them. The CDR3 has 16 amino acids. This chain's CDR3 is CASSQDSAGSTDTQYF. In nucleotides, the CDR3 is TGTGCCAGCAGCCAAGATTCCGCGGGCTCCACAGATACGCAGTATTTT.

This clone was observed a few times. This sequence joins TRBV7-3 and TRBJ1-1; no firm D call. The germline V gene encodes CDR1 SGHTA and CDR2 FQGTGA. V dropped 5 bases and J dropped 0 bases, with 7 bases sitting between them. The CDR3 runs 13 residues. The CDR3 here is CASSVEVNTEAFF. Written as DNA, the CDR3 is TGTGCCAGCAGCGTAGAAGTGAACACTGAAGCTTTCTTT. The entire variable domain, with the rest obtained from reference TRBV7-3 and TRBJ1-1, is as follows: GAGVSQTPSNKVTEKGKYVELRCDPISGHTALYWYRQSLGQGPEFLIYFQGTGAADDSGLPNDRFFAVRPEGSVSTLKIQRTERGDSAVYLCASSVEVNTEAFFGQGTRLTVV.

The CDR3 sequence: CASSEHGGQSYEQYF. The DNA of the CDR3 is TGCGCCAGCAGTGAGCATGGGGGACAGTCCTACGAGCAGTACTTC. This rearrangement joins TRBV10-1 to TRBJ2-7, with TRBD1 matching 7 bases. Unmatched junction bases numbered 5, after V lost 2 bases and J lost 1 base. Germline CDR1 reads WNHNN; CDR2 reads SYGVQD (reference sequence). CDR3 size: 15 residues.

This clone has just one count. The chain is built from TRBV7-9 and TRBJ2-1, with D perhaps matching TRBD2 (5 bases). V dropped 3 bases and J dropped 6 bases, with 18 bases sitting between them. There are 16 residues in the CDR3. Germline values: CDR1 SEHNR, CDR2 FQNEAQ (reference sequence). The chain's CDR3 is CASSFPDTGDGNEQFF. In DNA, the CDR3 is TGTGCCAGCAGCTTCCCGGATACCGGGGATGGCAATGAGCAGTTCTTC.

Here the CDR3 reads CASSLERETQYF. In DNA form, the CDR3 reads TGTGCCAGCAGCTTAGAGAGGGAGACCCAGTACTTC. This rearrangement joins TRBV11-2 to TRBJ2-5, with D unclear. In germline, CDR1 is SGHAT, CDR2 FQNNGV. This CDR3 spans 12 amino acids. V was clipped by 0 bases and J by 5 bases, with 4 bases between them. The variable domain in full, completed from reference TRBV11-2 and TRBJ2-5, reads EAGVAQSPRYKIIEKRQSVAFWCNPISGHATLYWYQQILGQGPKLLIQFQNNGVVDDSQLPKDRFSAERLKGVDSTLKIQPAKLEDSAVYLCASSLERETQYFGPGTRLLVL.

Here the CDR3 reads CASSVETGSYEQYF. The CDR3 DNA is TGTGCCAGCAGCGTGGAGACAGGATCCTACGAGCAGTACTTC. The V and J genes are TRBV9 and TRBJ2-7; D is possibly TRBD1 (6 bases). The CDR3 has 14 residues. Germline loops: CDR1 SGDLS, CDR2 YYNGEE. V was cut by 2 bases and J by 1 base, with 10 bases left in between.

The chain recombines TRBV7-9 with TRBJ2-7, with D perhaps matching TRBD2 (7 bases). Looked up from germline, CDR1 is SEHNR and CDR2 is FQNEAQ (reference sequence). The CDR3 loop spans 16 amino acids. V lost 3 bases and J 3 bases, leaving 18 bases between the germline ends. The chain's CDR3 is CASSFAGGAVIYEQYF. The CDR3 bases are TGTGCCAGCAGCTTCGCTGGGGGGGCGGTGATCTACGAGCAGTACTTC.

The gene calls are TRBV19 and TRBJ2-1; TRBD2 aligns across 11 bases. The junction had 8 bases not matched to a gene; V was cut back by 5 bases and J by 8 bases. This CDR3 is 15 amino acids long. The V gene's germline CDR1 is LNHDA and CDR2 SQIVND (reference sequence). The CDR3 DNA is TGTGCCAGTAGTCTAATAGCGGGAGGGGCCCATGAGCAGTTCTTC. Protein: CASSLIAGGAHEQFF.

The chain recombines TRBV5-1 with TRBJ2-2, with D possibly being TRBD1 (6 bases). The CDR3 has 14 amino acids. Germline V gene sequence: CDR1 SGHRS, CDR2 YFSETQ. V was pared by 2 bases and J by 4 bases, with 9 bases between. In nucleotides, the CDR3 is TGCGCCAGCAGCTTTAGCAGGGGCACCGGGGAGCTGTTTTTT. This codes for CASSFSRGTGELFF.

The chain combines TRBV4-2 with TRBJ1-4, with a weak D call TRBD1 (6 bases). The germline V gene encodes CDR1 LGHNA and CDR2 YNFKEQ. V lost 8 bases to trimming and J lost 8 bases, with 15 bases between them. The length of the CDR3 is 13 residues. The CDR3 DNA reads as TGTGCCAGCGGGGGGGGGCGACGGGAAAAACTGTTTTTT. Protein sequence: CASGGGRREKLFF.

A single count supports this clone. The chain employs TRBV5-1 and TRBJ2-7; tentative D call: TRBD1 (5 bases). Looked up from germline, CDR1 is SGHRS and CDR2 is YFSETQ. The CDR3 runs 13 residues. The V end lost 2 bases, the J end lost 2 bases, and 8 bases lay between the germline ends. The CDR3 region has the DNA TGCGCCAGCAGCTTCGGCAGGGCCTACGAGCAGTACTTC. This codes for CASSFGRAYEQYF.

The chain has TRBV7-9 and TRBJ2-7, with TRBD2 identical over 8 bases. Germline CDR1 and CDR2: SEHNR and FQNEAQ (reference sequence). The J segment lost 6 bases and the V segment lost 8 bases, leaving 12 bases of the junction unmatched. This CDR3 is 14 amino acids long. CDR3 DNA sequence: TGTGCCAGCTCTCGGGGGGGGCAATGGTTCGAGCAGTACTTC. Translating it yields CASSRGGQWFEQYF.

This chain links TRBV6-6 with TRBJ2-1; possible D gene TRBD1, 6 bases. CDR1 and CDR2 (germline): MNHNY, SVGAGI (reference sequence). The CDR3 is 14 amino acids. Between the trimmed V and J ends, which lost 2 bases and 4 bases, there was a span of 9 bases. The CDR3 coding sequence is TGTGCCAGCAGTTACGGGACAACGTACAATGAGCAGTTCTTC. It is translated as CASSYGTTYNEQFF.

Here the CDR3 DNA reads TGTGCCAGCTCACCGCAGGGGGCTGATGGCTACACCTTC. Protein sequence: CASSPQGADGYTF. The V and J genes are TRBV18 and TRBJ1-2; 8 nucleotides match TRBD1. CDR1 is KGHSH and CDR2 is LQKENI in the germline V gene. The CDR3 length is 13 residues. Trimming took 3 bases from V and 6 from J; bases not matched to a gene: 3.

The V call is TRBV5-6, the J call TRBJ2-3; no firm D call. The CDR3 consists of 15 residues. Germline V gene lookup returns CDR1 SGHDT and CDR2 YYEEEE. The V end was cut by 2 bases, the J end by 3 bases, with 13 bases between. In DNA form, the CDR3 reads TGTGCCAGCAGCTTTATATCGACTTGGACAGATACGCAGTATTTT. Protein: CASSFISTWTDTQYF. Full variable domain (remainder filled in from reference TRBV5-6 and TRBJ2-3): DAGVTQSPTHLIKTRGQQVTLRCSPKSGHDTVSWYQQALGQGPQFIFQYYEEEERQRGNFPDRFSGHQFPNYSSELNVNALLLGDSALYLCASSFISTWTDTQYFGPGTRLTVL.

This clone appeared a single time. This CDR3 is CASSLKTVAGELFF. The CDR3, as DNA: TGTGCCAGCAGTTTAAAGACAGTCGCCGGGGAGCTGTTTTTT. The chain is built from TRBV27 and TRBJ2-2; tentative D call: TRBD1 (5 bases). V dropped 2 bases and J dropped 6 bases, with 10 bases sitting between them. Germline CDR1 MNHEY, CDR2 SMNVEV (reference sequence). There are 14 residues in the CDR3.

V usage is TRBV5-4 and J usage is TRBJ2-5; D gene unclear. The CDR3 has 14 residues. Per germline, CDR1 SGHNT and CDR2 YYREEE (reference sequence). The ends were cut back, 2 bases at V and 0 bases at J, with 8 bases in the middle. CDR3 nucleotide sequence: TGTGCCAGCAGCTTCTCTCCGGACCAAGAGACCCAGTACTTC. The encoded protein is CASSFSPDQETQYF.

V gene TRBV28 combines with J gene TRBJ2-1, with TRBD2 matching 8 bases. The V segment lost 4 bases and the J segment 8 bases; nucleotides outside the gene matches: 16. The CDR3 spans 17 residues. The V gene's germline CDR1 is MDHEN and CDR2 SYDVKM. The CDR3 sequence: CASSSQRPGLDPHEQFF. For the CDR3, the DNA is TGTGCCAGCAGTTCACAAAGGCCGGGACTAGACCCACATGAGCAGTTCTTC. The full variable domain, with the rest looked up from reference TRBV28 and TRBJ2-1, is DVKVTQSSRYLVKRTGEKVFLECVQDMDHENMFWYRQDPGLGLRLIYFSYDVKMKEKGDIPEGYSVSREKKERFSLILESASTNQTSMYLCASSSQRPGLDPHEQFFGPGTRLTVL.

The chain recombines TRBV5-4 with TRBJ2-7; 7 bases are a match to TRBD2. The V and J ends lost 1 base and 5 bases, in that order; junction bases with no gene match: 6. Germline-derived CDR1 and CDR2 are SGHNT and YYREEE (reference sequence). The CDR3 is 14 amino acids. This chain's CDR3 is CASSLRGVEDEQYF. The CDR3 nucleotides read TGTGCCAGCAGCTTGCGGGGGGTCGAGGACGAGCAGTACTTC. Full variable domain (rest looked up from reference TRBV5-4 and TRBJ2-7): ETGVTQSPTHLIKTRGQQVTLRCSSQSGHNTVSWYQQALGQGPQFIFQYYREEENGRGNFPPRFSGLQFPNYSSELNVNALELDDSALYLCASSLRGVEDEQYFGPGTRLTVT.

The J gene is TRBJ1-5, the V gene TRBV27; D gene uncertain. CDR3 length: 13 residues. Between the trimmed V and J ends, which lost 1 base and 5 bases, there was a span of 6 bases. CDR1 is MNHEY and CDR2 is SMNVEV in the germline V gene (reference sequence). This CDR3 is CASSLFSDQPQHF. DNA for the CDR3: TGTGCCAGCAGTTTATTTTCGGATCAGCCCCAGCATTTT.